These T cell receptor beta chains were read from a single sample in a study of CD8 T cells in ankylosing spondylitis. TCRdb itself ran the 5' RACE reads through MiXCR, one entry per CDR3 protein. The data hold 800,000 to 900,000 distinct CDR3 sequences, with about 12% observed a single time. The sequenced sample was blood, either unsorted or a sorted T cell fraction (not recorded which). All receptors derive from a male donor with ankylosing spondylitis. Each CDR3 is given with its conserved first and last residue. D genes are given only for firm matches. Clone size is stated in some rows and not others, as once, few, many or a class when expanded.

j_gene	d_gene	abundance	v_gene	CDR3aa	CDR3nt
TRBJ1-1	.	few	TRBV4-2	CASSHPTLSPDTEAFF	TGTGCCAGCAGCCATCCTACCCTCTCTCCGGACACTGAAGCTTTCTTT
TRBJ1-3	.	few	TRBV28	CASREGGNTIYF	TGTGCCAGCAGGGAAGGGGGAAACACCATATATTTT
TRBJ1-1	TRBD1	.	TRBV6-1	CASRHPTGGNTEAFF	TGTGCCAGCAGGCACCCGACAGGGGGAAACACTGAAGCTTTCTTT
TRBJ2-1	.	few	TRBV27	CASSSLLLGPNEQFF	TGTGCCAGCAGTTCCCTTCTTCTAGGCCCCAATGAGCAGTTCTTC
TRBJ2-1	.	few	TRBV28	CASSWSQRAEQFF	TGTGCCAGCAGTTGGAGCCAGCGGGCAGAGCAGTTCTTC
TRBJ2-7	.	many	TRBV10-2	CASKSLSGEQYF	TGCGCCAGCAAGAGCCTTAGCGGCGAGCAGTACTTC
TRBJ2-5	TRBD2	few	TRBV28	CASSLTGLAGGVGETQYF	TGTGCCAGCAGTTTAACTGGACTAGCGGGAGGGGTGGGTGAGACCCAGTACTTC
TRBJ2-7	TRBD2	few	TRBV6-1	CASSPGSGGPSYEQYF	TGTGCCAGCAGTCCCGGTTCGGGGGGACCCTCCTACGAGCAGTACTTC
TRBJ2-7	TRBD1	.	TRBV5-1	CASSLQMGTALYEQYF	TGCGCCAGCAGCTTACAGATGGGGACAGCGCTCTACGAGCAGTACTTC
TRBJ2-5	TRBD2	.	TRBV20-1	CSARPPTSTETQYF	TGCAGTGCTAGACCGCCGACTAGCACGGAGACCCAGTACTTC
TRBJ1-4	.	few	TRBV6-5	CASSYLTGIREKLFF	TGTGCCAGCAGTTACCTGACAGGAATTAGGGAAAAACTGTTTTTT
TRBJ1-6	.	.	TRBV7-8	CASSLLGQSPLHF	TGTGCCAGCAGCTTACTTGGGCAATCACCCCTCCACTTT
TRBJ2-1	TRBD2	few	TRBV5-1	CASSLGLAGDKDNEQFF	TGCGCCAGCAGCCTCGGACTAGCGGGGGACAAAGACAATGAGCAGTTCTTC
TRBJ2-7	TRBD1	few	TRBV20-1	CSARTGTGVYEQYF	TGCAGTGCTAGAACCGGGACAGGGGTCTACGAGCAGTACTTC
TRBJ1-5	.	.	TRBV20-1	CSASRLDSYSNQPQHF	TGCAGTGCTAGCCGTTTAGACAGTTATAGCAATCAGCCCCAGCATTTT
TRBJ1-2	TRBD1	few	TRBV5-1	CASSSLGQGKGYTF	TGCGCCAGCAGCTCACTCGGACAGGGTAAAGGCTACACCTTC
TRBJ1-2	.	few	TRBV25-1	CASSERRYFGYTF	TGTGCCAGCAGTGAACGTCGCTACTTTGGCTACACCTTC
TRBJ2-7	.	.	TRBV6-2/TRBV6-3	CASSYNLYEQYF	TGTGCCAGCAGTTACAATCTCTACGAGCAGTACTTC
TRBJ2-1	TRBD2	many	TRBV20-1	CRAGVAGGFYNEQFF	TGCCGGGCCGGGGTAGCGGGAGGATTCTACAATGAGCAGTTCTTC
TRBJ2-7	.	.	TRBV12-3/TRBV12-4	CASSSDAGEQYF	TGTGCCAGCAGTTCGGACGCTGGAGAGCAGTACTTC
TRBJ2-1	.	few	TRBV6-5	CASSFLLWNEQFF	TGTGCCAGCAGTTTTCTACTTTGGAATGAGCAGTTCTTC
TRBJ1-3	.	.	TRBV20-1	CSARDPLAGDRSGNTIYF	TGCAGTGCTAGAGATCCCTTGGCAGGGGACCGTTCCGGAAACACCATATATTTT
TRBJ2-5	.	.	TRBV20-1	CSARDATKGETQYF	TGCAGTGCTAGAGATGCGACAAAAGGAGAGACCCAGTACTTC
TRBJ2-7	.	few	TRBV5-1	CASSLETPSYEQYF	TGCGCCAGCAGCTTAGAGACACCGTCCTACGAGCAGTACTTC
TRBJ2-5	.	.	TRBV20-1	CSASRGATGETQYF	TGCAGTGCTAGTCGGGGGGCGACGGGGGAGACCCAGTACTTC
TRBJ1-4	TRBD1	.	TRBV7-2	CASSLGDRGYEKLFF	TGTGCCAGCAGCTTAGGGGACAGGGGTTACGAAAAACTGTTTTTT
TRBJ1-2	.	.	TRBV7-6	CASSSIELMGYGYTF	TGTGCCAGCAGCTCAATTGAACTTATGGGATATGGCTACACCTTC
TRBJ2-3	.	few	TRBV12-3/TRBV12-4	CASSFASYRARGTDTQYF	TGTGCCAGCAGTTTCGCTAGCTACAGGGCACGGGGCACAGATACGCAGTATTTT
TRBJ2-7	TRBD1	.	TRBV5-1	CASSLRRTGGSAREQYF	TGCGCCAGCAGTCTTAGACGCACAGGGGGCTCTGCTCGCGAGCAGTACTTC
TRBJ2-7	TRBD1	.	TRBV5-6	CASSLDRGGKNEQYF	TGTGCCAGCAGCTTGGACAGGGGTGGTAAGAACGAGCAGTACTTC
TRBJ2-7	.	few	TRBV5-6	CASSRKDYEQYF	TGTGCCAGCAGCAGAAAGGACTACGAGCAGTACTTC
TRBJ2-3	TRBD2	.	TRBV7-2	CASSFLREYGTDTQYF	TGTGCCAGCAGCTTCCTGCGGGAGTACGGCACAGATACGCAGTATTTT
TRBJ1-1	.	many	TRBV12-3/TRBV12-4	CASSFDSLVNTEAFF	TGTGCCAGCAGTTTCGACAGTCTAGTGAACACTGAAGCTTTCTTT
TRBJ2-7	.	few	TRBV20-1	CSAPIPSKAGVEQYF	TGCAGTGCTCCCATACCTAGCAAGGCAGGGGTCGAGCAGTACTTC
TRBJ2-7	.	many	TRBV20-1	CSADTRDRRPIYEQYF	TGCAGTGCTGATACCCGGGACCGCCGGCCTATCTACGAGCAGTACTTC
TRBJ2-3	TRBD2	few	TRBV5-1	CASSGGRFATDTQYF	TGCGCCAGCAGCGGCGGGAGGTTCGCCACAGATACGCAGTATTTT
TRBJ2-1	.	few	TRBV20-1	CSARPTPYNEQFF	TGCAGTGCTAGGCCCACCCCTTACAATGAGCAGTTCTTC
TRBJ2-3	.	.	TRBV6-1	CASSQGHSTDTQYF	TGTGCCAGCAGTCAAGGACATAGCACAGATACGCAGTATTTT
TRBJ2-7	.	.	TRBV20-1	CSARSGQISSYEQYF	TGCAGTGCTAGATCCGGACAGATATCCTCCTACGAGCAGTACTTC
TRBJ2-1	.	few	TRBV7-2	CASSPPPINEQFF	TGTGCCAGCAGCCCCCCGCCCATCAATGAGCAGTTCTTC
TRBJ2-2	.	.	TRBV18	CASSRNGGANTGELFF	TGTGCCAGCTCCCGCAACGGGGGCGCGAACACCGGGGAGCTGTTTTTT
TRBJ2-7	TRBD1	.	TRBV6-2/TRBV6-3	CASTTSGTANYEQYF	TGTGCCAGCACCACTTCAGGGACAGCCAACTACGAGCAGTACTTC
TRBJ2-3	TRBD2	many	TRBV5-1	CASSPTSESGDTQYF	TGCGCCAGCAGCCCCACTAGCGAATCAGGAGATACGCAGTATTTT
TRBJ2-3	.	.	TRBV20-1	CSALRPPDTQYF	TGCAGTGCTCTCCGACCTCCAGATACGCAGTATTTT
TRBJ1-4	.	.	TRBV6-5	CASSYWLGEKLFF	TGTGCCAGCAGCTATTGGTTGGGTGAAAAACTGTTTTTT
TRBJ2-1	.	few	TRBV10-2	CASCRGSYNEQFF	TGCGCCAGCTGCAGGGGCTCCTACAATGAGCAGTTCTTC